These 19 T cell receptor beta chains came from one sample sequenced in a study of regulatory T cells in long-lasting Graves disease. Time point here: persistent/refractory GD, antithyroid drugs over 5 years with positive TRAb. Researchers made the TCR library from RNA that was extracted from PBMCs. Building of the TCR beta libraries involved iRepertoire HTBI primers and Arm-PCR of CDR3 regions. TCRdb re-derived calls from the multiplex PCR reads in MiXCR, one entry per CDR3 protein. The sample holds 300,000 to 350,000 distinct CDR3 sequences, around a fifth seen once. Source: peripheral blood mononuclear cells (PBMCs), taken when the disease was refractory, from a patient treated with antithyroid drugs. The origin of the receptors is a female donor with Graves disease.

The chain joins TRBV4-3 to TRBJ2-1; D is undetermined. Germline assignment: CDR1 LGHNA and CDR2 YSLEER. V was trimmed by 0 bases and J by 8 bases, leaving 11 bases between them. The CDR3 covers 14 residues. The CDR3 reads CASSQEWSHDEQFF. The CDR3 bases are TGCGCCAGCAGCCAAGAATGGTCACACGATGAGCAGTTCTTC.

Many counts were recorded for this clonotype. The genes are TRBV7-8 and TRBJ1-1; maybe TRBD1 (5 bases). Germline V lookup: CDR1 SGHVS, CDR2 FQNEAQ. V was clipped by 4 bases and J by 6 bases, with 12 bases between them. The CDR3 is 13 amino acids. The CDR3 sequence is CASSSTVMAEAFF. In nucleotides, the CDR3 is TGTGCCAGCAGCTCGACAGTTATGGCTGAAGCTTTCTTT.

CDR3 coding DNA: TGCAGTGCTAGAAAGGCAGAGGGCGGCAATCAGCCCCAGCATTTT. Amino acid sequence: CSARKAEGGNQPQHF. The V call is TRBV20-1, the J call TRBJ1-5, with D uncertain. CDR1 and CDR2 (germline): DFQATT, SNEGSKA (reference sequence). The V end was cut by 2 bases, the J end by 2 bases, with 13 bases between. This CDR3 is 15 amino acids long.

The sample holds a few counts of this clonotype. The chain links TRBV30 to TRBJ2-7, with TRBD1 identical over 9 bases. The germline CDR1 and CDR2 sequences are GTSNPN and SVGIG (reference sequence). V lost 0 bases and J lost 3; bases outside the gene matches: 12. The CDR3 has 17 amino acids. Written as DNA, the CDR3 is TGTGCCTGGAGTGTAAAAACCGGGACAGGGTTTTTCTACGAGCAGTACTTC. Translated, it gives CAWSVKTGTGFFYEQYF.

This clonotype was recorded at least ten times. The rearrangement links TRBV12-3 or TRBV12-4 to TRBJ2-7, with D tentatively TRBD1 or TRBD2 (6 bases each). The CDR3 contains 16 residues. V was clipped by 0 bases and J by 2 bases, with 14 bases between them. The DNA of the CDR3 is TGTGCCAGCAGTTTAGCGGGGGGCAAGGGGACCTACGAGCAGTACTTC. Translation: CASSLAGGKGTYEQYF.

Points on this clonotype: No conserved phenylalanine or tryptophan ends this CDR3, so it is likely a read error. J is TRBJ1-2 and V is TRBV5-5; 7 positions match TRBD1. The V and J ends lost 5 bases and 0 bases, in that order; junction bases with no gene match: 4. The CDR3 length is 14 residues. Germline values: CDR1 SGHKS, CDR2 YYEKEE (reference sequence). As DNA, the CDR3 is TGTGCCAGCAGAGGGACAGATTCTAACTATGGCTACACCCTC. Its protein is CASRGTDSNYGYTL.

This clonotype was picked up many times. The genes are TRBV6-1 and TRBJ1-1; 8 bases align to TRBD1. J gave up 7 bases and V 6 bases, and 13 bases lay outside the gene matches. Germline V gives CDR1 MNHNS, CDR2 SASEGT. The CDR3 totals 15 residues. The CDR3 protein is CASSGRGQGSFEAFF. Here the CDR3 DNA reads TGTGCCAGCAGCGGGCGAGGACAGGGAAGTTTTGAAGCTTTCTTT.

The sample holds many counts of this clonotype. The rearrangement links TRBV28 to TRBJ1-2; D is unclear. This CDR3 region has 12 residues. The V gene lost 1 base and the J gene lost 5 bases, with 5 bases spanning the gap. The germline gives CDR1 MDHEN, CDR2 SYDVKM. The CDR3 DNA sequence: TGTGCCAGCAGTTTATCGGATTATGGCTACACCTTC. Translation gives CASSLSDYGYTF.

This clonotype showed up just a few times. The V call is TRBV6-1, the J call TRBJ2-1, with TRBD2 as a possible D gene (5 bases). Germline CDR1 is MNHNS and CDR2 is SASEGT. The CDR3 totals 12 residues. In DNA, the CDR3 is TGTGTATCCTCCTTCGGGGACAATGAGCAGTTCTTC. Translation gives CVSSFGDNEQFF.

The V and J genes are TRBV20-1 and TRBJ2-5, with D unclear. V was clipped by 6 bases and J by 1 base, with 15 bases between them. The CDR3 length is 14 residues. Germline loops: CDR1 DFQATT, CDR2 SNEGSKA (reference sequence). The chain's CDR3 is CSAPDGVTQETQYF. The CDR3 bases are TGCAGTGCCCCCGATGGGGTAACCCAAGAGACCCAGTACTTC.

This clonotype was recorded at least ten times. The chain has TRBV3-1 and TRBJ2-4; 13 positions agree with TRBD2. The junction had 14 bases not matched to a gene; V was cut back by 3 bases and J by 12 bases. Germline V gene sequence: CDR1 LGHDT, CDR2 YNNKEL (reference sequence). There are 17 residues in the CDR3. CDR3: CASSHKIGLAGVLGQYF. CDR3 DNA: TGTGCCAGCAGCCACAAAATCGGACTAGCGGGAGTTTTGGGTCAGTACTTC.

This clonotype was observed at least ten times. V and J are TRBV11-1 and TRBJ2-7; 8 nucleotides agree with TRBD2. CDR3 length: 15 residues. V dropped 0 bases and J dropped 4; count of bases not matched to a gene: 5. Germline loops: CDR1 SGHAT, CDR2 FQDESV (reference sequence). The CDR3 loop reads CASSLAGGRRYEQYF. The DNA for the CDR3 is TGTGCCAGCAGCTTAGCTGGCGGGAGGAGGTACGAGCAGTACTTC.

This clonotype has a count of ten or more. V and J are TRBV12-3 or TRBV12-4 and TRBJ1-4; TRBD1 matches at 9 bases. V was pared by 5 bases and J by 8 bases, with 9 bases of the junction left unmatched. This CDR3 is built from 15 residues. The CDR3 sequence: CASSPPWTGVEKLFF. DNA for the CDR3: TGTGCCAGCAGTCCCCCGTGGACAGGGGTCGAAAAACTGTTTTTT.

With regard to this clonotype: A much larger clone sits a single nucleotide away, making a read error possible. CDR3 residues: CASKGGQLNTEASF. The CDR3 coding sequence is TGTGCCAGTAAAGGGGGTCAGTTGAACACTGAAGCTTCCTTT. This chain links TRBV19 with TRBJ1-1; D may be TRBD1 (6 bases). CDR1 and CDR2 (germline): LNHDA, SQIVND (reference sequence). The CDR3 totals 14 residues.

This clonotype occurred many times. In DNA, the CDR3 is TGTGCCAGCAGCTTAATCGGGGAATCACCCCTCCACTTT. It is translated as CASSLIGESPLHF. The gene calls are TRBV7-3 and TRBJ1-6; D not certain. Between the trimmed V and J ends, which lost 1 base and 10 bases, there was a span of 8 bases. The germline gives CDR1 SGHTA, CDR2 FQGTGA. The CDR3 has 13 amino acids.

The rearrangement links TRBV20-1 to TRBJ1-2, with no clear D. With 3 bases removed from V and 1 base from J, the gap between germline ends came to 3 bases. This CDR3 region has 11 residues. CDR1 and CDR2 (germline): DFQATT, SNEGSKA (reference sequence). This CDR3 reads CSARVNYGYTF. In DNA form, the CDR3 reads TGCAGTGCTAGGGTTAACTATGGCTACACCTTC.

This clonotype was detected many times. This chain connects TRBV6-1 to TRBJ2-7, with D perhaps matching TRBD2 (6 bases). CDR1 is MNHNS and CDR2 is SASEGT in the germline V gene. The CDR3 has 15 amino acids. Trimming took 5 bases from V and 0 from J, leaving 14 bases between them. Here the CDR3 reads CASSRDSWSSYEQYF. In nucleotides, the CDR3 is TGTGCCAGCAGTCGGGACTCCTGGAGCTCCTACGAGCAGTACTTC.

J is TRBJ1-6 and V is TRBV5-1; 8 bases are shared with TRBD1. With 0 bases clipped from V and 8 bases from J, the junction kept 7 bases outside the gene matches. The length of the CDR3 is 16 residues. Germline V gene sequence: CDR1 SGHRS, CDR2 YFSETQ. In DNA form, the CDR3 reads TGCGCCAGCAGCTTGGCCGGACAGGGCCCCTATTCACCCCTCCACTTT. This codes for CASSLAGQGPYSPLHF.

This clonotype occurred a few times. The genes are TRBV30 and TRBJ2-7; TRBD1 matches 7 bases. Germline lookup yields CDR1 GTSNPN and CDR2 SVGIG (reference sequence). This CDR3 spans 14 amino acids. The CDR3 bases are TGTGCGCTAACTGCGGTAAATTTACGACAGGGGCAGTACTTC. It codes for CALTAVNLRQGQYF.